This T cell receptor (beta chain) is from a study of human T cells and chemical hapten exposure (dated by TCRdb to the early 2020s). Context from the whole study: For sensitization, 2% DPC in acetone was applied to a 2 cm by 2 cm area of upper inner arm skin. Throughout the approximately 25-week study period, patients were also given weekly therapeutic DPC doses on the scalp. Patch testing on the upper back used Finn chambers containing 0.01% DPC, with scoring done after 6 days according to International Contact Dermatitis Research Group standards. Most of the patients in the cohort were female, and the cohort covered alopecia areata with under or over 50% scalp involvement, alopecia totalis and alopecia universalis. Libraries were pooled for sequencing, and variation in per-sample TCR yields was attributed mainly to small differences in library volumes within the pool. This study followed changes in the peripheral blood TCR repertoire in vivo during primary and secondary sensitization of alopecia patients to the hapten diphenylcyclopropenone (DPC). Blood samples were taken from patients before sensitization (week 0) and at 2, 6 and about 24 weeks after DPC sensitization. Blood for TCR sequencing was provided by twenty-nine alopecia patients at one to four time points (pre-sensitization, 2, 6 and 24 weeks). The full study reports these points: Patch test score was positively correlated with the number of PT1 expanded TCRs, with significance at thresholds 8, 16 and 32 but not at 4. Because every patient had alopecia, a presumed autoimmune disease, the patients' immune response might differ from that of healthy individuals. After repeated subsampling, changes were observed in the strength of the expansion versus patch-test correlation and in the threshold at which the correlation became significant. DPC sensitization did not change the number of TCRs with a frequency above 1 in 1000, and there was no evidence of changes in global repertoire structure. Compared with pre-sensitization or healthy control sets, expanded TCRs formed significantly more large CDR3 similarity clusters, which is consistent with antigen-driven responses.

This sample's time point label indicates: patch test 1, 2 weeks after DPC sensitization. In the paper's terms, the treatment or condition label means: therapeutic diphenylcyclopropenone sensitization with weekly scalp DPC. Blood at each patch-test visit was drawn before the patch test was applied. Eligible patients were aged 18 to 70, diagnosed with alopecia, deemed suitable for DPC therapy, and excluded if pregnant. Total RNA was extracted from unfractionated whole blood that had been collected in Tempus Blood RNA tubes. Library prep was done by RACE. TCRdb names NextSeq 500 as the instrument used. During library preparation, unique molecular identifiers were attached to individual cDNA molecules so that TCRs could be counted quantitatively and reproducibly. Each blood RNA sample was used to sequence both TCR alpha and TCR beta chains. Per the original workflow: The median number of TCRs per sample was 95,638, ranging from roughly 20,000 to 690,600. V, J and CDR3 annotation of the TCR reads was performed with the Decombinator software suite. Every sample was subsampled to the same number of TCRs (28,000) for the PS versus PT1 abundance plots. Expanded TCRs were defined as absent before sensitization and observed at least eight times at the 2-week time point. TCRdb applied fastp at Q25 and MiXCR to the public reads, then kept only in-frame beta chains. CDR3 protein duplicates are merged, each entry listing the most common genes and DNA. TCRdb assigned the V and J calls; the authors' analysis was not used. For this sample there are under 150,000 distinct CDR3 sequences; about 12% appear just once. The ten largest clonotypes hold over 1.1% of the sample.

From cysteine to phenylalanine, the CDR3 is 17 amino acids long. Only the CDR3 region is kept as DNA, spanning 51 bases read in frame from base 1. V lost 5 bases and J lost 2 bases; the stretch between them is 18 bases long. CDR1 and CDR2 (SGHVS, FQNEAQ) derive from the germline V gene. This clonotype was seen many times. Which antigen it targets is not known. No base qualities exist here, and no much larger clone lies one base off it. The sequence derives from a woman in her forties or fifties with alopecia areata. Some clones in this sample may be carry-over from other donors' samples. Sequencing was performed on whole blood, taken in connection with sensitization to the hapten diphenylcyclopropenone (DPC). The chain joins TRBV7-8 to TRBJ2-2, with TRBD2 tentatively as D gene (6 bases match). The nucleotide sequence reads as follows: TGTGCCAGCAGCCCGTCAACCGGGACTCTAAACACCGGGGAGCTGTTTTTT. The encoded protein is CASSPSTGTLNTGELFF.